The 12 T cell receptor beta chains below come from one sample, sequenced in a study of blood T cell repertoires in COVID-19. The table came from immunoSEQ multiplex PCR; TCRdb's copy has only in-frame clones and leaves some out. The sample includes about 250,000 clones, 88% of them seen just once. Sequenced sample: peripheral blood. Receptors were obtained from a woman aged 30 to 39 with COVID-19, enrolled during active disease.

The chain links TRBV2 to TRBJ1-6; D might be TRBD1 (6 bases). From germline, CDR1 is SNHLY and CDR2 FYNNEI. This CDR3 contains 17 residues. V was trimmed by 6 bases and J by 10 bases, leaving 25 bases between them. The chain's CDR3 is CASSGPPGTFGWSPLHF. In DNA, the CDR3 is TGTGCCAGCAGCGGCCCCCCAGGGACATTCGGGTGGTCACCCCTCCACTTT.

The chain is built from TRBV24-1 and TRBJ1-2, with D possibly matching TRBD1 (6 bases). The CDR3 sequence is 14 residues long. Trimming took 4 bases from V and 6 from J, leaving 14 bases between them. Germline-derived CDR1 and CDR2 are KGHDR and SFDVKD. The CDR3 protein is CATSDNREGNGYTF. The CDR3 coding sequence is TGTGCCACCAGTGACAACAGGGAAGGCAATGGCTACACCTTC.

This chain uses TRBV4-3 with TRBJ2-7; D call uncertain. Germline values: CDR1 LGHNA, CDR2 YSLEER. Trimming removed 0 bases at V and 1 base at J, with 7 bases between. There are 14 residues in the CDR3. The CDR3 sequence: CASSQEGASYEQYF. The CDR3 DNA follows: TGCGCCAGCAGCCAAGAGGGCGCTTCCTACGAGCAGTACTTC.

The gene calls are TRBV18 and TRBJ2-7; D is possibly TRBD2 (6 bases). The germline V gene encodes CDR1 KGHSH and CDR2 LQKENI. Trimming stripped 5 bases from V and 3 bases from J, with 14 bases between. This CDR3 spans 14 amino acids. CDR3 in DNA: TGTGCCAGCTCAACGGATTTCGGGGGCTACGAGCAGTACTTC. The encoded protein is CASSTDFGGYEQYF.

The chain uses TRBV5-8 and TRBJ2-1; possible D gene TRBD1, 6 bases. Germline CDR1 is SGHTS and CDR2 is YDEGEE. The V gene lost 0 bases and the J gene lost 3 bases, with 10 bases spanning the gap. The CDR3 is made up of 15 amino acids. The CDR3 loop reads CASSLEQGYYNEQFF. CDR3 nucleotides: TGTGCCAGCAGCTTGGAACAGGGATACTACAATGAGCAGTTCTTC.

The genes are TRBV6-5 and TRBJ2-4, with a tentative D call TRBD2 (7 bases). Germline CDR1 and CDR2: MNHEY and SVGAGI. V was clipped by 0 bases and J by 2 bases, with 11 bases between them. This CDR3 region has 16 residues. The CDR3 protein is CASSYSGGGSKNIQYF. In DNA form, the CDR3 reads TGTGCCAGCAGTTACTCGGGAGGGGGATCCAAAAACATTCAGTACTTC.

The chain recombines TRBV2 with TRBJ2-7; D gene uncertain. The V gene's germline CDR1 is SNHLY and CDR2 FYNNEI. The CDR3 contains 11 residues. V lost 8 bases and J lost 7, with 12 bases in between. The CDR3 DNA reads TGTGCCAGCGGTCTGCTCAGGGAGCAGTACGTC. The encoded protein is CASGLLREQYV.

The chain has TRBV11-2 and TRBJ2-2, with a possible D match to TRBD1 (6 bases). Trimming removed 5 bases at V and 1 base at J, with 8 bases between. Germline lookup yields CDR1 SGHAT and CDR2 FQNNGV. The CDR3 sequence is 14 residues long. The CDR3 reads CASSPGQNTGELFF. In DNA, the CDR3 is TGTGCCAGCAGCCCGGGACAGAACACCGGGGAGCTGTTTTTT.

Written as DNA, the CDR3 is TGTGCCAGCAGTCTCGAGGGCGAAAAACTGTTTTTT. Its translation: CASSLEGEKLFF. The chain uses TRBV2 and TRBJ1-4; D gene unclear. Trimming took 5 bases from V and 8 from J, leaving 9 bases between them. The V gene's germline CDR1 is SNHLY and CDR2 FYNNEI. The CDR3 has 12 residues. Filled out from reference TRBV2 and TRBJ1-4, the complete variable domain reads EPEVTQTPSHQVTQMGQEVILRCVPISNHLYFYWYRQILGQKVEFLVSFYNNEISEKSEIFDDQFSVERPDGSNFTLKIRSTKLEDSAMYFCASSLEGEKLFFGSGTQLSVL.

The V call is TRBV28, the J call TRBJ2-3, with 8 bases lining up with TRBD2. Unmatched junction bases numbered 11, after V lost 7 bases and J lost 14 bases. CDR3 length: 12 residues. Germline V gene sequence: CDR1 MDHEN, CDR2 SYDVKM. DNA of the CDR3: TGTGCCAGCATCTCGCCAGCGGGGGTTGGGTATTTT. Translated, it gives CASISPAGVGYF.

This clone was counted only a few times. V is TRBV5-1 and J is TRBJ2-2, with TRBD2 identical over 7 bases. The germline gives CDR1 SGHRS, CDR2 YFSETQ. CDR3 length: 16 amino acids. Germline trimming cut 4 bases from V and 2 bases from J; bases unmatched to any gene: 8. CDR3 protein: CASSSPGGGNTGELFF. The CDR3 DNA reads TGCGCCAGCAGCAGCCCGGGCGGGGGAAACACCGGGGAGCTGTTTTTT.

This chain joins TRBV7-9 and TRBJ2-3; 7 positions agree with TRBD2. V lost 11 bases and J lost 0; bases outside the gene matches: 5. Germline V gives CDR1 SEHNR, CDR2 FQNEAQ (reference sequence). This CDR3 is built from 13 residues. This CDR3 is CASSGPSTDTQYF. The CDR3 region has the DNA TGTGCCTCTAGCGGACCTAGCACAGATACGCAGTATTTT.